This TCR beta chain was sequenced for a study of blood T cell repertoires in COVID-19. The wider study: Acute-phase and convalescent COVID-19 samples originated in the United States, Italy and Spain. Sources were T cells, B-cell-depleted T cells, or PBMCs; the material itself was cDNA or gDNA.

In the authors' methods: Amplification of reference gene primers was used by the study to estimate nucleated cell counts. Libraries were prepared by immunoSEQ multiplex PCR; TCRdb keeps only in-frame clonotypes and omits some of them. The V and J calls and clone size are taken from that table; D and trimming were inferred from the DNA. The table has about 150,000 clones, roughly 89% seen once. V dropped 5 bases and J dropped 6; count of bases not matched to a gene: 1. The CDR3 sequence is 11 residues long. Germline CDR1 is DFQATT and CDR2 is SNEGSKA (reference sequence). This receptor was taken from a man in his forties or fifties with acute or convalescent COVID-19. What was sequenced was peripheral blood. The rearrangement joins TRBV20-1 to TRBJ2-3, with TRBD2 matching over 8 bases. CDR3 sequence (DNA): TGCAGTGCTTTAGCGGGGGATACGCAGTATTTT. Protein product: CSALAGDTQYF.